The 30 T cell receptor beta chains given below trace back to one sample, sequenced in a study of regulatory T cells in long-lasting Graves disease. Combining iRepertoire HTBI primers with Arm-PCR of CDR3 regions, the authors built TCR beta libraries. TCRdb re-derived calls from the multiplex PCR reads in MiXCR, one entry per CDR3 protein. Among around 250,000 distinct CDR3 sequences, 20% to 25% were seen once, and the ten largest hold about 14%. Time point: newly diagnosed GD, antithyroid drugs for less than 3 months. RNA from PBMCs was the source of the TCR library. This material consisted of peripheral blood mononuclear cells (PBMCs), taken at new diagnosis, from a patient treated with antithyroid drugs. The source is a female donor with Graves disease.

This clonotype was observed at least ten times. Here the CDR3 reads CASSTGRGYTDTQYF. The CDR3, as DNA: TGTGCCAGTAGTACCGGGCGGGGGTACACAGATACGCAGTATTTT. The gene calls are TRBV19 and TRBJ2-3; 7 nucleotides align to TRBD2. The CDR3 runs 15 residues. CDR1 is LNHDA and CDR2 is SQIVND in the germline V gene (reference sequence). Germline trimming cut 4 bases from V and 2 bases from J; bases unmatched to any gene: 6.

This clonotype has ten or more counts. The chain uses TRBV6-1 and TRBJ2-4, with unresolved D. Looked up from germline, CDR1 is MNHNS and CDR2 is SASEGT. Between the trimmed V and J ends, which lost 4 bases and 1 base, there was a span of 14 bases. This CDR3 spans 16 amino acids. This CDR3 reads CASSGPFVGAKNIQYF. CDR3 DNA: TGTGCCAGCAGTGGCCCTTTCGTGGGCGCCAAAAACATTCAGTACTTC.

This clonotype was detected ten times or more. The germline gene is not matched at one end of the junction; a read error may be the cause. This chain uses TRBV12-3 or TRBV12-4 with TRBJ2-3; the D is unclear. The CDR3 is made up of 15 amino acids. In DNA, the CDR3 is TGTGCCAGCAGTTTAGCGACTGGTTACACAAATACGCAGTATTTT. The encoded protein is CASSLATGYTNTQYF.

At least ten counts were recorded for this clonotype. The chain links TRBV6-5 to TRBJ1-2, with 8 nucleotides matching TRBD1. The CDR3 has 15 amino acids. Trimming at V came to 4 bases and at J to 4 bases, leaving 8 bases not matched to a gene. CDR1 is MNHEY and CDR2 is SVGAGI in the germline V gene. For the CDR3, the DNA is TGTGCCAGCAGTTCCGCCGGGACAGGCATCTATGGCTACACCTTC. It translates to CASSSAGTGIYGYTF.

This clonotype has a count of ten or more. V usage is TRBV29-1 and J usage is TRBJ1-5; the D gene is possibly TRBD1 (6 bases). Trimming stripped 4 bases from V and 4 bases from J, with 14 bases between. Germline CDR1 SQVTM, CDR2 ANQGSEA. CDR3 length: 14 amino acids. CDR3 DNA sequence: TGCAGCGTTGTATACAGGGTTAGGAATCAGCCCCAGCATTTT. Encoded protein: CSVVYRVRNQPQHF.

This clonotype came up many times. This rearrangement joins TRBV2 to TRBJ2-7, with D perhaps TRBD2 (6 bases). The CDR3 consists of 16 residues. The germline gives CDR1 SNHLY, CDR2 FYNNEI. V lost 4 bases, J lost 3 bases, and 19 bases lay in between. The CDR3 DNA follows: TGTGCCAGCAGTGTGGTCTGGCGACTAGTGGGCTACGAGCAGTACTTC. Its translation is CASSVVWRLVGYEQYF.

This clonotype was observed many times. The chain links TRBV12-3 or TRBV12-4 to TRBJ2-1; D gene uncertain. V lost 10 bases and J lost 4, with 11 bases in between. The CDR3 length is 12 residues. CDR3 coding DNA: TGTGCCACTAGACACCTTTACAATGAGCAGTTCTTC. This translates into CATRHLYNEQFF.

This clonotype came up many times. The V and J genes are TRBV6-1 and TRBJ1-2; maybe TRBD1 (5 bases). This CDR3 region has 12 residues. CDR1 MNHNS and CDR2 SASEGT come from the germline V gene. V was cut by 5 bases and J by 7 bases, with 11 bases left in between. This CDR3 is CASSQGTPGYTF. CDR3 DNA sequence: TGTGCCAGCAGTCAGGGAACGCCTGGCTACACCTTC.

With respect to this clonotype: A far bigger clonotype differs at one base, so this is likely a read error. The J gene is TRBJ2-5, the V gene TRBV6-2 or TRBV6-3; a weak D match, TRBD1 (5 bases). The DNA matches TRBJ2-1 better at its end, which makes the J call doubtful. Germline assignment: CDR1 MNHEY and CDR2 SVGEGT. The CDR3 contains 12 residues. This CDR3 is CASAKEGDEQFF. The CDR3 DNA reads TGTGCCAGCGCAAAAGAAGGGGATGAGCAGTTCTTC.

This chain links TRBV9 with TRBJ2-3; possible D gene TRBD1, 5 bases. V was shortened by 7 bases and J by 6 bases, with 18 bases between the two germline ends. Germline loops: CDR1 SGDLS, CDR2 YYNGEE. There are 14 residues in the CDR3. The CDR3 DNA is TGTGCCAGCGGGCAGGGCGTAAGTTTTGATACGCAGTATTTT. Translation: CASGQGVSFDTQYF.

This clonotype was recorded many times. This chain connects TRBV10-3 to TRBJ2-1; D perhaps matches TRBD2 (5 bases). Germline-derived CDR1 and CDR2 are ENHRY and SYGVKD. CDR3 size: 15 residues. The V and J ends lost 0 bases and 9 bases respectively, with 15 bases between them. The CDR3 DNA sequence: TGTGCCATCAGTGAGTCGTTGACTACCCGTCCTGAGCAGTTCTTC. Translated: CAISESLTTRPEQFF.

This clonotype was observed at least ten times. The V call is TRBV5-4, the J call TRBJ2-7; D call uncertain. Germline CDR1 SGHNT, CDR2 YYREEE (reference sequence). The germline V and J ends were trimmed by 4 bases and 2 bases, with 13 bases remaining between them. The CDR3 is made up of 14 amino acids. The CDR3 sequence: CASSPGRSTYEQYF. CDR3 sequence (DNA): TGTGCCAGCAGCCCCGGACGGAGCACCTACGAGCAGTACTTC.

This clonotype was observed a single time. The chain recombines TRBV7-7 with TRBJ2-2, with D possibly being TRBD2 (5 bases). There are 13 residues in the CDR3. The germline V gene has CDR1 SSHAT and CDR2 FNYEAQ (reference sequence). V was clipped by 10 bases and J by 0 bases, with 9 bases between them. This CDR3 is CAIAGANTGELFF. CDR3 DNA: TGTGCCATCGCCGGGGCGAACACCGGGGAGCTGTTTTTT.

This clonotype has more than one count but fewer than ten. The genes are TRBV20-1 and TRBJ1-2; D uncertain. Trimming shortened V by 3 bases and J by 3 bases, and 8 bases separated the two germline ends. Germline CDR1 reads DFQATT; CDR2 reads SNEGSKA (reference sequence). The length of the CDR3 is 12 residues. CDR3 loop: CSASTQDYGYTF. The CDR3 nucleotides are TGCAGTGCTAGCACGCAAGACTATGGCTACACCTTC.

This clonotype occurred many times. The V gene is TRBV7-2, the J gene TRBJ1-1; no clear D. V lost 1 base, J lost 6 bases, and 15 bases lay in between. This CDR3 is 15 amino acids long. Germline V lookup: CDR1 SGHTA, CDR2 FQGNSA. The CDR3 nucleotides are TGTGCCAGCAGCTTAGGGTCCGGCTTGCAGGCTGAAGCTTTCTTT. It codes for CASSLGSGLQAEAFF. The full variable domain, rest sourced from reference TRBV7-2 and TRBJ1-1, is GAGVSQSPSNKVTEKGKDVELRCDPISGHTALYWYRQSLGQGLEFLIYFQGNSAPDKSGLPSDRFSAERTGGSVSTLTIQRTQQEDSAVYLCASSLGSGLQAEAFFGQGTRLTVV.

This clonotype has only a few counts. A much larger clone differs from this one at a single base, so this may be a read error. The J gene is TRBJ2-7, the V gene TRBV4-3, with TRBD2 matching over 9 bases. J lost 7 bases, V lost 2 bases, and 18 bases had no gene match. Germline V gives CDR1 LGHNA, CDR2 YSLEER. The CDR3 covers 18 residues. CDR3 bases: TGCGCCAGCAGCCAAATGTTGCTAGCGGGGAGCTCCTACAATGAGCAGTACTTC. Translated, it gives CASSQMLLAGSSYNEQYF.

Points on this clonotype: Since a much larger clone is just one base distant, this may be a read error. The chain joins TRBV3-1 to TRBJ2-7, with unresolved D. This CDR3 has 13 residues. With 7 bases removed from V and 2 bases from J, the gap between germline ends came to 12 bases. In germline, CDR1 is LGHDT, CDR2 YNNKEL (reference sequence). This CDR3 reads CASNKQAAYEQYF. CDR3 DNA: TGTGCCAGCAACAAGCAGGCGGCCTACGAGCAGTACTTC.

This clonotype was observed at least ten times. The V call is TRBV20-1, the J call TRBJ1-5; 9 bases agree with TRBD1. The V gene end was trimmed by 3 bases and the J gene end by 2 bases; junction bases not matched to a gene: 8. The CDR3 totals 16 residues. CDR1 is DFQATT and CDR2 is SNEGSKA in the germline V gene (reference sequence). Here the CDR3 reads CSARPDRGLGNQPQHF. In DNA form, the CDR3 reads TGCAGTGCTAGGCCGGACAGGGGTTTGGGCAATCAGCCCCAGCATTTT.

This clonotype was detected ten times or more. The rearrangement uses TRBV7-8 and TRBJ2-7; TRBD2 agrees at 8 bases. Looked up from germline, CDR1 is SGHVS and CDR2 is FQNEAQ. V trimming: 4 bases; J trimming: 0 bases; junction bases outside the gene matches: 8. The CDR3 length is 16 residues. In nucleotides, the CDR3 is TGTGCCAGCAGCTCAAATAGCGGGGCCTTCTCCTACGAGCAGTACTTC. Residues: CASSSNSGAFSYEQYF.

This clonotype was seen a few times. J is TRBJ1-1 and V is TRBV19; 8 bases are shared with TRBD1. The junction had 15 bases not matched to a gene; V was cut back by 5 bases and J by 4 bases. The CDR3 sequence is 17 residues long. Germline-derived CDR1 and CDR2 are LNHDA and SQIVND (reference sequence). CDR3 in DNA: TGTGCCAGTAGTGCCGACAGGGGTGCCCTCATACGCACTGAAGCTTTCTTT. This codes for CASSADRGALIRTEAFF. Drawing the rest from reference TRBV19 and TRBJ1-1, the complete variable domain is DGGITQSPKYLFRKEGQNVTLSCEQNLNHDAMYWYRQDPGQGLRLIYYSQIVNDFQKGDIAEGYSVSREKKESFPLTVTSAQKNPTAFYLCASSADRGALIRTEAFFGQGTRLTVV.

This chain links TRBV27 with TRBJ1-5, with 7 bases identical to TRBD1. The CDR3 is 14 residues long. Losses at the gene ends were 2 bases for V and 4 bases for J; bases not matched to a gene: 2. Per the germline V gene, CDR1 is MNHEY and CDR2 is SMNVEV (reference sequence). CDR3 coding DNA: TGTGCCAGCAGTTTACAGGGGGAGAATCAGCCCCAGCATTTT. It codes for CASSLQGENQPQHF.

This clonotype was detected ten times or more. The V gene is TRBV5-5, the J gene TRBJ1-1; D uncertain. Trimming took off 0 bases at V and 7 bases at J, with 7 bases between the two ends. Germline V gives CDR1 SGHKS, CDR2 YYEKEE (reference sequence). The CDR3 runs 12 residues. CDR3 nucleotides: TGTGCCAGCAGCTTGGCCGGAGGTGAAGCTTTCTTT. Translation: CASSLAGGEAFF.

This clonotype was seen ten or more times. The V call is TRBV10-3, the J call TRBJ1-1; weak D call: TRBD1 (5 bases). The germline V gene encodes CDR1 ENHRY and CDR2 SYGVKD. The CDR3 length is 16 residues. Trimming stripped 6 bases from V and 1 base from J, with 18 bases between. CDR3 bases: TGTGCCATCAGCCTCGGGGGGGGAGTGGCGAACACTGAAGCTTTCTTT. Its protein is CAISLGGGVANTEAFF.

Written as DNA, the CDR3 is TGTGCCAGCAGTGAAATTCCGCGGGGGAATGAGCAGTTCTTC. Translation gives CASSEIPRGNEQFF. The V call is TRBV25-1, the J call TRBJ2-1; 7 bases map to TRBD2. Germline V lookup: CDR1 MGHDK, CDR2 SYGVNS. Trimming removed 2 bases from V and 7 bases from J; junction bases left unmatched: 5. The CDR3 loop spans 14 amino acids. Combining the CDR3 with reference TRBV25-1 and TRBJ2-1 gives the whole variable domain EADIYQTPRYLVIGTGKKITLECSQTMGHDKMYWYQQDPGMELHLIHYSYGVNSTEKGDLSSESTVSRIRTEHFPLTLESARPSHTSQYLCASSEIPRGNEQFFGPGTRLTVL.

This clonotype showed up just a few times. The CDR3 does not close with the conserved phenylalanine or tryptophan, likely indicating a read error. The gene calls are TRBV12-3 or TRBV12-4 and TRBJ1-2, with D possibly TRBD1 on 5 matching bases. Between the trimmed V and J ends, which lost 6 bases and 8 bases, there was a span of 13 bases. The CDR3 consists of 12 residues. Written as DNA, the CDR3 is TGTGCCAGCAGCTCCACCAGGGTGGGCTACACCCTC. This encodes CASSSTRVGYTL.

The sample holds many counts of this clonotype. At one end the junction does not follow the germline gene, possibly because of a read error. The J gene is TRBJ1-2, the V gene TRBV2, with D perhaps matching TRBD1 (5 bases). The CDR3 consists of 14 residues. Germline V gene sequence: CDR1 SNHLY, CDR2 FYNNEI. The CDR3 coding sequence is TGTGCCACCCGCCGAGTCTCAGGGTCCACTGACGCCGCCTTC. Residues: CATRRVSGSTDAAF.

In its sample, this clonotype was seen a few times. V usage is TRBV6-2 or TRBV6-3 and J usage is TRBJ1-1; D gene unclear. The CDR3 is 14 residues long. The germline V gene has CDR1 MNHEY and CDR2 SVGEGT. V lost 0 bases, J lost 7 bases, and 12 bases lay in between. CDR3 protein: CASSYSISAGEAFF. In DNA, the CDR3 is TGTGCCAGCAGTTACTCGATTTCAGCCGGTGAAGCTTTCTTT.

This clonotype was observed at least ten times. The chain recombines TRBV24-1 with TRBJ2-2; 8 nucleotides agree with TRBD1. Germline CDR1 is KGHDR and CDR2 is SFDVKD. Unmatched junction bases numbered 8, after V lost 3 bases and J lost 6 bases. The CDR3 is 16 residues long. The CDR3 loop is CATSDPTGTGPGELFF. CDR3 DNA sequence: TGTGCCACCAGTGATCCAACCGGGACAGGACCCGGGGAGCTGTTTTTT.

There are many counts of this clonotype. The rearrangement links TRBV7-2 to TRBJ2-7; D gene ambiguous. CDR1 is SGHTA, CDR2 FQGNSA, per germline. V lost 5 bases and J 3 bases, leaving 5 bases between the germline ends. The CDR3 loop spans 11 amino acids. CDR3 region: CASSKSYEQYF. The CDR3, as DNA: TGTGCCAGCAGCAAGAGCTACGAGCAGTACTTC.

There are a few counts of this clonotype. The chain joins TRBV18 to TRBJ2-5; D tentatively reads TRBD1 or TRBD2 (5 bases each). Germline-derived CDR1 and CDR2 are KGHSH and LQKENI. V lost 3 bases, J lost 5 bases, and 13 bases lay in between. The CDR3 extends over 14 amino acids. As DNA, the CDR3 is TGTGCCAGCTCACCCGAGGGGCTTACCGAGACCCAGTACTTC. Translation: CASSPEGLTETQYF.